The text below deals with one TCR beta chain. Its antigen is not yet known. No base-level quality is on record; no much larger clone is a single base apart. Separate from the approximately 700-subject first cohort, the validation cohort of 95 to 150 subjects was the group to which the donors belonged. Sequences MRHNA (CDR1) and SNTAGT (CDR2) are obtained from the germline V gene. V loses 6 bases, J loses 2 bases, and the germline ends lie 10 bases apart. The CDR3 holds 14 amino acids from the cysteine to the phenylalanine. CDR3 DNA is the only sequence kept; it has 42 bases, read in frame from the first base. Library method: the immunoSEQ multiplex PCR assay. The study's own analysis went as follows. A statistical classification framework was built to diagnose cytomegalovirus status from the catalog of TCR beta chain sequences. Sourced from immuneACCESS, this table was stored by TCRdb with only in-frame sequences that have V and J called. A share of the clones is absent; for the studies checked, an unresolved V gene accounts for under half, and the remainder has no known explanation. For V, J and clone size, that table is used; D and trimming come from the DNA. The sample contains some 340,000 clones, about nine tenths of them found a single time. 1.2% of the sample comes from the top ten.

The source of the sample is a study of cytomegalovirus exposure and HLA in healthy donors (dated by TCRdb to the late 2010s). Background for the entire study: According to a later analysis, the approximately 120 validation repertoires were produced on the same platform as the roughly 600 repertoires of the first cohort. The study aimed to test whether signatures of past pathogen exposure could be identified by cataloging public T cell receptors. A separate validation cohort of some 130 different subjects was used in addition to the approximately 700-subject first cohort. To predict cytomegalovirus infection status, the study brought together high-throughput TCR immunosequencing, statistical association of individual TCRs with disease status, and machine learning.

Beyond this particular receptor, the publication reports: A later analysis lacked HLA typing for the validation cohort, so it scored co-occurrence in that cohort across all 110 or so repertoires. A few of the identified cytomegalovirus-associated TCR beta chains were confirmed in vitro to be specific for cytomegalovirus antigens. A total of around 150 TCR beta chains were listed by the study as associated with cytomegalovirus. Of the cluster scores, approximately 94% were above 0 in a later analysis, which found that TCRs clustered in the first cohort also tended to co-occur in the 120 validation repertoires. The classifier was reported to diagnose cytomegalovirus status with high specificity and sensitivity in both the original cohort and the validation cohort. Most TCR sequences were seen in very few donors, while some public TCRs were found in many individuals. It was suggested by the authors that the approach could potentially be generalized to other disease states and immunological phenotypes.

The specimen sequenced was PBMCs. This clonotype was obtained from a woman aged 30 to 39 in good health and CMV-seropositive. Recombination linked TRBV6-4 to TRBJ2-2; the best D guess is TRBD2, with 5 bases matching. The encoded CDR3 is CASRVAFNTGELFF. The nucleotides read TGTGCCAGCAGAGTAGCGTTTAACACCGGGGAGCTGTTTTTT.